The 14 T cell receptor beta chains presented below share a single source sample, sequenced in a study of blood T cell repertoires in COVID-19. The protocol was immunoSEQ multiplex PCR, while the TCRdb copy is restricted to in-frame clones and leaves out a portion. The sample holds tens of thousands of clones, roughly 82% seen once. The material sequenced was peripheral blood. These receptors all stem from a man aged 60 to 69 with acute or convalescent COVID-19.

This chain joins TRBV18 and TRBJ1-1; D ambiguous. The V end was cut by 2 bases, the J end by 1 base, with 5 bases between. This CDR3 is 13 amino acids long. CDR1 and CDR2 from the germline V gene are KGHSH and LQKENI. This chain's CDR3 is CASSPNTNTEAFF. As DNA, the CDR3 is TGTGCCAGCTCACCAAACACGAACACTGAAGCTTTCTTT.

The V and J genes are TRBV4-3 and TRBJ2-3; D gene ambiguous. The germline CDR1 and CDR2 sequences are LGHNA and YSLEER. The CDR3 runs 13 residues. The V and J ends lost 9 bases and 2 bases respectively, with 12 bases between them. DNA of the CDR3: TGCGCCAGTTCTCCCTTACACACAGATACGCAGTATTTT. It codes for CASSPLHTDTQYF.

J is TRBJ1-5 and V is TRBV19; 10 positions agree with TRBD1. The CDR3 totals 15 residues. Germline lookup yields CDR1 LNHDA and CDR2 SQIVND (reference sequence). Losses at the gene ends were 5 bases for V and 6 bases for J; bases not matched to a gene: 7. CDR3 in amino acids: CASSPTTGGLQPQHF. As DNA, the CDR3 is TGTGCCAGTAGTCCCACGACAGGGGGCCTTCAGCCCCAGCATTTT. Filled out from reference TRBV19 and TRBJ1-5, the complete variable domain reads DGGITQSPKYLFRKEGQNVTLSCEQNLNHDAMYWYRQDPGQGLRLIYYSQIVNDFQKGDIAEGYSVSREKKESFPLTVTSAQKNPTAFYLCASSPTTGGLQPQHFGDGTRLSIL.

The J gene is TRBJ2-1, the V gene TRBV11-3; D is undetermined. The V gene's germline CDR1 is SGHNT and CDR2 YENEEA. The V end lost 0 bases, the J end lost 8 bases, and 8 bases lay between the germline ends. This CDR3 is 13 amino acids long. The CDR3 DNA follows: TGTGCCAGCAGCTTAGATGCGGCGGATGAGCAGTTCTTC. Its protein is CASSLDAADEQFF.

This CDR3 reads CASRALGTGPEAQHF. In DNA form, the CDR3 reads TGTGCCAGCAGGGCTCTGGGGACAGGTCCAGAAGCCCAGCATTTT. This chain uses TRBV2 with TRBJ1-5; 8 bases are a match to TRBD1. The germline V gene has CDR1 SNHLY and CDR2 FYNNEI. The CDR3 runs 15 residues. Losses at the gene ends were 6 bases for V and 11 bases for J; bases not matched to a gene: 15.

The V and J genes are TRBV6-6 and TRBJ1-6, with no clear D. The germline gives CDR1 MNHNY, CDR2 SVGAGI (reference sequence). The CDR3 consists of 15 residues. Trimming stripped 0 bases from V and 6 bases from J, with 9 bases between. The CDR3 region has the DNA TGTGCCAGCAGTTACTCTGTATACGGTAATTCACCCCTCCACTTT. It translates to CASSYSVYGNSPLHF.

This clone was seen a handful of times. J is TRBJ1-6 and V is TRBV7-2; 10 bases match TRBD1. V was pared by 5 bases and J by 7 bases, with 5 bases of the junction left unmatched. The CDR3 consists of 15 residues. Germline V gives CDR1 SGHTA, CDR2 FQGNSA. This chain's CDR3 is CASSRRTGGNSPLHF. The CDR3, as DNA: TGTGCCAGCAGCCGCCGGACAGGGGGGAATTCACCCCTCCACTTT.

The chain joins TRBV7-2 to TRBJ2-5; D is perhaps TRBD2 (5 bases). V lost 6 bases and J 5 bases, leaving 13 bases between the germline ends. This CDR3 is 13 amino acids long. Germline V gene sequence: CDR1 SGHTA, CDR2 FQGNSA. The CDR3: CASRVGSGETQYF. The CDR3 DNA follows: TGTGCCAGCAGGGTGGGCTCGGGGGAGACCCAGTACTTC.

The rearrangement uses TRBV7-8 and TRBJ2-3; D is perhaps TRBD1 (5 bases). From germline, CDR1 is SGHVS and CDR2 FQNEAQ. The CDR3 contains 15 residues. The V end lost 2 bases, the J end lost 2 bases, and 11 bases lay between the germline ends. The CDR3 bases are TGTGCCAGCAGCTTAAAGTGGGGCTCCACAGATACGCAGTATTTT. This sequence encodes CASSLKWGSTDTQYF. Complete variable domain (other parts from reference TRBV7-8 and TRBJ2-3): GAGVSQSPRYKVAKRGQDVALRCDPISGHVSLFWYQQALGQGPEFLTYFQNEAQLDKSGLPSDRFFAERPEGSVSTLKIQRTQQEDSAVYLCASSLKWGSTDTQYFGPGTRLTVL.

This clone has only one observation. This chain uses TRBV19 with TRBJ1-3; D is uncertain. CDR1 is LNHDA, CDR2 SQIVND, per germline (reference sequence). Trimming took 4 bases from V and 0 from J, leaving 16 bases between them. CDR3 length: 17 residues. The CDR3 sequence: CASSTEIRRLSGNTIYF. CDR3 coding DNA: TGTGCCAGTAGTACCGAAATTAGAAGACTCTCTGGAAACACCATATATTTT.

The CDR3 DNA follows: TGTGCCAGCAGTTATGACAGATACTCTGGAAACACCATATATTTT. Translation gives CASSYDRYSGNTIYF. The rearrangement links TRBV6-5 to TRBJ1-3; D may be TRBD1 (5 bases). This CDR3 has 15 residues. Germline-derived CDR1 and CDR2 are MNHEY and SVGAGI. V was clipped by 3 bases and J by 0 bases, with 9 bases between them.

J is TRBJ1-2 and V is TRBV28, with 7 bases identical to TRBD1. The trim removed 6 bases at V and 3 bases at J, leaving 7 bases unmatched. Germline CDR1 and CDR2: MDHEN and SYDVKM. There are 14 residues in the CDR3. The CDR3 nucleotides read TGTGCCAGCAGGTCCGGGACAGCGCACTATGGCTACACCTTC. Protein product: CASRSGTAHYGYTF.

This sequence joins TRBV11-2 and TRBJ2-7, with D hard to call. V was trimmed by 1 base and J by 4 bases, leaving 5 bases between them. The V gene's germline CDR1 is SGHAT and CDR2 FQNNGV. The CDR3 runs to 12 residues. The CDR3 region has the DNA TGTGCCAGCAGCTTAGCTGTATACGAGCAGTACTTC. This translates into CASSLAVYEQYF. The whole variable domain, remainder taken from reference TRBV11-2 and TRBJ2-7, is EAGVAQSPRYKIIEKRQSVAFWCNPISGHATLYWYQQILGQGPKLLIQFQNNGVVDDSQLPKDRFSAERLKGVDSTLKIQPAKLEDSAVYLCASSLAVYEQYFGPGTRLTVT.

The chain combines TRBV19 with TRBJ2-7, with TRBD1 matching 9 bases. The trim removed 6 bases at V and 6 bases at J, leaving 9 bases unmatched. CDR1 LNHDA and CDR2 SQIVND come from the germline V gene (reference sequence). CDR3 size: 14 residues. For the CDR3, the DNA is TGTGCCAGTAGAGCGGGACAGGGCACCGGCGAGCAGTACTTC. This sequence encodes CASRAGQGTGEQYF.